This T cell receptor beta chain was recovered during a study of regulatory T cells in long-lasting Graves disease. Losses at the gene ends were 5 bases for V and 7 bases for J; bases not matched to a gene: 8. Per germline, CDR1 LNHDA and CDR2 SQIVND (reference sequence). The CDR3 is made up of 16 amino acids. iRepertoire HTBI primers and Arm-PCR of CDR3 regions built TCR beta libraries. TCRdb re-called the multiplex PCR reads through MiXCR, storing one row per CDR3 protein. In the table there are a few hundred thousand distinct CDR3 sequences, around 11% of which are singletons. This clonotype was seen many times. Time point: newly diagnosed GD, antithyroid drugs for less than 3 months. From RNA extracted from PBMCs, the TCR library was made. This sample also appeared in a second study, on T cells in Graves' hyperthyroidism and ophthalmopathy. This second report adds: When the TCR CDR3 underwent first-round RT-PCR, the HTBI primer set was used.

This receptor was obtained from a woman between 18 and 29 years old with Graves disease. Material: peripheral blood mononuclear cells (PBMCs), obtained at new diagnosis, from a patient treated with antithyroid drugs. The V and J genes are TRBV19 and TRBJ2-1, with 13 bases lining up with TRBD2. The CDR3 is CASSLWTSGGGNEQFF. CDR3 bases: TGTGCCAGTAGTCTCTGGACTAGCGGGGGCGGGAATGAGCAGTTCTTC.